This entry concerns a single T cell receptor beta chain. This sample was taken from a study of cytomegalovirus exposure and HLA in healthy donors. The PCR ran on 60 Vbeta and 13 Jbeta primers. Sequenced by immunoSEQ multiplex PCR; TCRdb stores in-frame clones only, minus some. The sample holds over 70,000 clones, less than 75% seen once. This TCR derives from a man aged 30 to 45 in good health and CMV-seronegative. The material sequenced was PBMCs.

CDR3 loop: CASSLEDRGIGNYGYTF. CDR3 in DNA: TGTGCCAGCAGCCTCGAAGACAGGGGAATAGGAAACTATGGCTACACCTTC. The V and J genes are TRBV9 and TRBJ1-2; 8 bases are a match to TRBD1. The CDR3 sequence is 17 residues long. Germline V gene data show CDR1 as SGDLS and CDR2 as YYNGEE. Trimming removed 4 bases from V and 2 bases from J; junction bases left unmatched: 13. Variable domain in full (rest from reference TRBV9 and TRBJ1-2): DSGVTQTPKHLITATGQRVTLRCSPRSGDLSVYWYQQSLDQGLQFLIQYYNGEERAKGNILERFSAQQFPDLHSELNLSSLELGDSALYFCASSLEDRGIGNYGYTFGSGTRLTVV.